The 17 T cell receptor beta chains below were found in one sample sequenced in a study of shared clonotypes between healthy human individuals. Profiling relied on immunoSEQ multiplex PCR, and the TCRdb table lists in-frame clones only, not all of them. Here the sample spans under 1,100,000 clones, about 80% being singletons. Sequencing input: memory CD4+ T cells from PBMCs. Subset indicated: CD45RA-negative fraction. These receptors were obtained from a man aged 18 to 30 in good health. Some clones in this sample may be carry-over from other donors' samples.

This clone was seen just once. The V and J genes are TRBV7-2 and TRBJ2-7; D is unclear. CDR3 length: 13 amino acids. The germline gives CDR1 SGHTA, CDR2 FQGNSA. V lost 5 bases and J lost 2, with 10 bases in between. The CDR3, as DNA: TGTGCCAGCAGCCAATGGAGAACCTACGAGCAGTACTTC. This encodes CASSQWRTYEQYF.

The rearrangement uses TRBV28 and TRBJ2-7; 12 nucleotides line up with TRBD1. The germline V gene has CDR1 MDHEN and CDR2 SYDVKM. This CDR3 spans 16 amino acids. With V trimmed by 5 bases and J by 7 bases, 12 bases remained unmatched. The CDR3 region is CASSPMPGQGAGEQYF. CDR3 DNA: TGTGCCAGCAGTCCCATGCCGGGACAGGGGGCGGGGGAGCAGTACTTC.

The chain is built from TRBV6-1 and TRBJ2-7; maybe TRBD1 (6 bases). CDR1 and CDR2 (germline): MNHNS, SASEGT. The CDR3 totals 14 residues. The V and J ends lost 3 bases and 6 bases respectively, with 15 bases between them. CDR3 in amino acids: CASSDQGLGVEQYF. DNA of the CDR3: TGTGCCAGCAGTGATCAGGGGCTCGGGGTCGAGCAGTACTTC.

V and J are TRBV5-1 and TRBJ2-7, with 14 bases fitting TRBD2. Germline CDR1 and CDR2: SGHRS and YFSETQ. Germline trimming cut 0 bases from V and 2 bases from J; bases unmatched to any gene: 4. The CDR3 sequence is 17 residues long. CDR3 in DNA: TGCGCCAGCAGCTTGGGAGGACTAGCGGGAGGCACCTACGAGCAGTACTTC. Translating it yields CASSLGGLAGGTYEQYF.

Of note for this clone: Just one base apart from a much larger clone, this may be a read error. At the DNA level, this CDR3 is encoded by other sequences in the same sample as well. CDR3 in amino acids: CASSLDRGGTEAFF. CDR3 DNA: TGCGCCAGCAGCTTGGACAGGGGGGGCACTGAAGCTTTCTTT. This sequence joins TRBV5-1 and TRBJ1-1, with 8 bases identical to TRBD1. Trimming removed 0 bases from V and 4 bases from J; junction bases left unmatched: 2. This CDR3 comprises 14 residues. Germline V gives CDR1 SGHRS, CDR2 YFSETQ.

V and J are TRBV7-6 and TRBJ1-1; 10 bases fit TRBD1. In germline, CDR1 is SGHVS, CDR2 FNYEAQ. V dropped 5 bases and J dropped 1; count of bases not matched to a gene: 4. The CDR3 runs 15 residues. The CDR3 DNA follows: TGTGCCAGCAGCCAAGGACAGGGGGGGAACACTGAAGCTTTCTTT. It encodes CASSQGQGGNTEAFF.

The genes are TRBV11-2 and TRBJ2-1; the D gene could be TRBD1 or TRBD2 (6 bases each). The CDR3 sequence is 17 residues long. Germline CDR1 reads SGHAT; CDR2 reads FQNNGV. The germline V and J ends were trimmed by 1 base and 2 bases, with 15 bases remaining between them. The CDR3 DNA follows: TGTGCCAGCAGCTTAGGTGCCGTTGGGGGGCCCTACAATGAGCAGTTCTTC. It is translated as CASSLGAVGGPYNEQFF. Drawing the rest from reference TRBV11-2 and TRBJ2-1, the complete variable domain is EAGVAQSPRYKIIEKRQSVAFWCNPISGHATLYWYQQILGQGPKLLIQFQNNGVVDDSQLPKDRFSAERLKGVDSTLKIQPAKLEDSAVYLCASSLGAVGGPYNEQFFGPGTRLTVL.

The chain recombines TRBV7-2 with TRBJ2-7; 8 bases line up with TRBD1. V was pared by 5 bases and J by 2 bases, with 11 bases of the junction left unmatched. CDR1 is SGHTA and CDR2 is FQGNSA in the germline V gene. The CDR3 spans 16 residues. In nucleotides, the CDR3 is TGTGCCAGCAGCCCCGCCGGGACAGGAATTACCTACGAGCAGTACTTC. Translated: CASSPAGTGITYEQYF.

The J gene is TRBJ2-5, the V gene TRBV5-4; 8 positions match TRBD2. The CDR3 is 15 residues long. Looked up from germline, CDR1 is SGHNT and CDR2 is YYREEE (reference sequence). V was clipped by 4 bases and J by 5 bases; unmatched bases: 10. CDR3 in DNA: TGTGCCAGCAGCCCGAAGGGACTAGTCAGGGAGACCCAGTACTTC. This sequence encodes CASSPKGLVRETQYF. The full variable domain, its missing parts supplied by reference TRBV5-4 and TRBJ2-5, is ETGVTQSPTHLIKTRGQQVTLRCSSQSGHNTVSWYQQALGQGPQFIFQYYREEENGRGNFPPRFSGLQFPNYSSELNVNALELDDSALYLCASSPKGLVRETQYFGPGTRLLVL.

With regard to this clone: Within the sample, other DNA sequences also encode this same CDR3. The chain recombines TRBV5-1 with TRBJ1-2; D gene unclear. The CDR3 has 13 amino acids. Trimming took 3 bases from V and 0 from J, leaving 6 bases between them. Germline V gives CDR1 SGHRS, CDR2 YFSETQ. Here the CDR3 DNA reads TGCGCCAGCAGCTCTCCAGCTAACTATGGCTACACCTTC. Translating it yields CASSSPANYGYTF. Based on the CDR3 plus reference TRBV5-1 and TRBJ1-2, the full variable domain is KAGVTQTPRYLIKTRGQQVTLSCSPISGHRSVSWYQQTPGQGLQFLFEYFSETQRNKGNFPGRFSGRQFSNSRSEMNVSTLELGDSALYLCASSSPANYGYTFGSGTRLTVV.

V usage is TRBV20-1 and J usage is TRBJ2-7; TRBD2 matches 8 bases. J gave up 9 bases and V 6 bases, and 7 bases lay outside the gene matches. CDR3 length: 11 amino acids. The V gene's germline CDR1 is DFQATT and CDR2 SNEGSKA (reference sequence). CDR3 in amino acids: CSAGREGLQYF. The CDR3 nucleotides read TGCAGTGCGGGTCGGGAGGGCTTGCAGTACTTC.

The chain links TRBV28 to TRBJ1-4, with 8 bases that match TRBD1. This CDR3 comprises 14 residues. V gave up 4 bases and J gave up 9 bases; unmatched junction bases: 7. Germline assignment: CDR1 MDHEN and CDR2 SYDVKM. The CDR3 region is CASSWDRRMKKLFF. CDR3 in DNA: TGTGCCAGCAGTTGGGACAGGCGGATGAAAAAACTGTTTTTT.

This clone was recorded once. The gene calls are TRBV7-2 and TRBJ2-7; TRBD1 or TRBD2 may be the D gene (5 bases each). Germline CDR1 SGHTA, CDR2 FQGNSA. V lost 5 bases to trimming and J lost 10 bases, with 21 bases between them. The CDR3 loop spans 14 amino acids. The CDR3: CASSTGPPGTAQYF. As DNA, the CDR3 is TGTGCCAGCAGCACCGGGCCCCCCGGGACGGCCCAGTACTTC.

This clone appeared once. V is TRBV11-3 and J is TRBJ2-1; 11 bases are a match to TRBD2. The CDR3 loop spans 15 amino acids. Germline V gives CDR1 SGHNT, CDR2 YENEEA. The trim removed 3 bases at V and 8 bases at J, leaving 6 bases unmatched. The CDR3 DNA sequence: TGTGCCAGCAGCTTGGGACTAGCGGCAAGCGATGAGCAGTTCTTC. Translating gives CASSLGLAASDEQFF.

Written as DNA, the CDR3 is TGTGCCAGCACCCCCGGACAGGCCTATGGCTACACCTTC. Its translation: CASTPGQAYGYTF. The chain links TRBV6-1 to TRBJ1-2, with TRBD1 matching 7 bases. After removal of 7 bases from V and 4 bases from J, the junction contained 6 bases not matched to a gene. CDR1 MNHNS and CDR2 SASEGT come from the germline V gene. The CDR3 spans 13 residues.

V usage is TRBV11-2 and J usage is TRBJ1-5, with unresolved D. V was cut by 2 bases and J by 7 bases, with 9 bases left in between. Germline-derived CDR1 and CDR2 are SGHAT and FQNNGV. The CDR3 covers 13 residues. The CDR3 here is CASSLIRNQPQHF. The CDR3 DNA reads as TGTGCCAGCAGCTTAATACGTAACCAGCCCCAGCATTTT.

This chain uses TRBV5-1 with TRBJ2-2, with D maybe TRBD2 (5 bases). Between the trimmed V and J ends, which lost 0 bases and 2 bases, there was a span of 11 bases. In germline, CDR1 is SGHRS, CDR2 YFSETQ. The CDR3 loop spans 16 amino acids. In DNA, the CDR3 is TGCGCCAGCAGCTTGGTACCCGGGATCAACACCGGGGAGCTGTTTTTT. Translated, it gives CASSLVPGINTGELFF.